This TCR beta chain emerged from a study of identical twins. TCRdb independently ran MiXCR on the 5' RACE reads; one entry per CDR3 protein. The profile shows some 460,000 distinct CDR3 sequences, 13% to 15% of them singletons. This CDR3 is built from 15 residues. With V trimmed by 3 bases and J by 2 bases, 2 bases remained unmatched. Findings and caveats of the study: Out-of-frame alpha sequences common to twins exhibited an excess of low generation probability.

On this clonotype: Its antigen is not identified.

This sample was shared with a second study, whose subject was yellow fever vaccine responses in identical twins. In that study: Twin vaccine T cell responses reportedly seemed partly convergent, partly personalized.

The clonotype originates from a woman under 30 in good health. The sequencing input was CD4+ T cells sorted from blood. V and J are TRBV12-3 or TRBV12-4 and TRBJ2-2, with 8 nucleotides matching TRBD2. CDR3 loop: CASSFSGVNTGELFF. CDR3 coding DNA: TGTGCCAGCAGTTTTAGCGGGGTTAACACCGGGGAGCTGTTTTTT.